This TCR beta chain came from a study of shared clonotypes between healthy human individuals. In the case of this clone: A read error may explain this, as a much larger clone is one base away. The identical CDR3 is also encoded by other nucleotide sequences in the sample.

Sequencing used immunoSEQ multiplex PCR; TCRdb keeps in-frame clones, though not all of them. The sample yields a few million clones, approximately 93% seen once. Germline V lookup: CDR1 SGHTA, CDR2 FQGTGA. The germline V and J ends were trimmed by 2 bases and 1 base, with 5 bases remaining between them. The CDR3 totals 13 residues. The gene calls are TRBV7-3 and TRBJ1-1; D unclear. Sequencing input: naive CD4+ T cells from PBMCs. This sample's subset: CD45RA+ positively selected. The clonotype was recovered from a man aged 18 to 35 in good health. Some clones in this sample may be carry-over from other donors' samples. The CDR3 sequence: CASSLEGNTEAFF. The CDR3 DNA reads TGTGCCAGCAGCTTAGAGGGGAACACTGAAGCTTTCTTT.